A single sample gave rise to the 21 T cell receptor beta chains below, sequenced in a study of blood T cell repertoires in COVID-19. Assay used: immunoSEQ multiplex PCR; TCRdb lists only in-frame clones, some missing. The sample lists around 150,000 clones; 60% to 80% were seen once. The sample was PBMCs or T cells enriched from blood (not recorded which). Receptors originate from a woman in her forties or fifties who had recovered from COVID-19.

This chain joins TRBV5-4 and TRBJ2-7; TRBD2 is a possible D gene (5 bases). Trimming stripped 1 base from V and 4 bases from J, with 15 bases between. The germline gives CDR1 SGHNT, CDR2 YYREEE (reference sequence). The CDR3 runs to 15 residues. CDR3 nucleotides: TGTGCCAGCAGCTTGTCTACTAGAGTTGCGTACGAGCAGTACTTC. Its translation: CASSLSTRVAYEQYF.

This chain connects TRBV2 to TRBJ1-5; 7 bases map to TRBD1. CDR1 and CDR2 (germline): SNHLY, FYNNEI. CDR3 length equals 17 residues. J lost 1 base, V lost 8 bases, and 14 bases had no gene match. CDR3 bases: TGTGCCAGCTCCTACGCAGGGGGAACTCTGAGCAATCAGCCCCAGCATTTT. It is translated as CASSYAGGTLSNQPQHF.

The chain links TRBV24-1 to TRBJ2-3, with D perhaps TRBD1 (6 bases). The CDR3 consists of 13 residues. CDR1 is KGHDR, CDR2 SFDVKD, per germline. The V and J ends lost 5 bases and 5 bases respectively, with 10 bases between them. CDR3 DNA: TGTGCCACCAGTGCCTCGACAGGAGATACGCAGTATTTT. This gives the protein CATSASTGDTQYF.

The gene calls are TRBV7-9 and TRBJ1-3; D gene ambiguous. In germline, CDR1 is SEHNR, CDR2 FQNEAQ (reference sequence). Deletions cut 10 bases from V and 3 bases from J, with 16 bases between. This CDR3 comprises 14 residues. The CDR3 DNA sequence: TGTGCCACAGACGGCGGCTGGTTTGGAAACACCATATATTTT. Translated, it gives CATDGGWFGNTIYF.

The chain is built from TRBV27 and TRBJ2-7; D might be TRBD1 (6 bases). Trimming shortened V by 10 bases and J by 7 bases, and 20 bases separated the two germline ends. The germline V gene encodes CDR1 MNHEY and CDR2 SMNVEV (reference sequence). This CDR3 has 13 residues. CDR3: CATSRPRGVEQYF. DNA for the CDR3: TGTGCCACCTCGAGGCCCAGGGGAGTGGAGCAGTACTTC.

The rearrangement uses TRBV18 and TRBJ1-1; 7 nucleotides match TRBD1. This CDR3 comprises 15 residues. Germline CDR1 and CDR2: KGHSH and LQKENI. V lost 1 base and J lost 5; bases outside the gene matches: 7. DNA of the CDR3: TGTGCCAGCTCACCACGGAGATCAGGGGGAACTGAAGCTTTCTTT. Encoded protein: CASSPRRSGGTEAFF.

The chain has TRBV5-6 and TRBJ2-7; TRBD1 matches at 9 bases. V dropped 4 bases and J dropped 3; count of bases not matched to a gene: 8. Germline V CDR1 and CDR2: SGHDT, YYEEEE. CDR3 length: 15 amino acids. The CDR3 spells CASSPVGQGSYEQYF. DNA of the CDR3: TGTGCCAGCAGCCCGGTAGGACAGGGGAGCTACGAGCAGTACTTC.

The rearrangement links TRBV3-1 (or the pseudogene TRBV3-2) to TRBJ1-2; D unresolved. CDR1 is LGHDT and CDR2 is YNNKEL in the germline V gene (reference sequence). The CDR3 runs 16 residues. V was trimmed by 4 bases and J by 1 base, leaving 16 bases between them. CDR3 in amino acids: CASSREGPNYNYGYTF. The CDR3 DNA sequence: TGTGCCAGCAGCCGGGAGGGCCCCAACTATAACTATGGCTACACCTTC.

The chain is built from TRBV19 and TRBJ2-5, with 11 bases identical to TRBD2. The ends lost 3 bases at V and 1 base at J; junction bases unmatched: 13. Germline lookup yields CDR1 LNHDA and CDR2 SQIVND (reference sequence). There are 19 residues in the CDR3. The CDR3 reads CASSIRLAGSTLFQETQYF. CDR3 nucleotides: TGTGCCAGTAGTATCCGACTAGCGGGGTCAACTTTATTCCAAGAGACCCAGTACTTC.

CDR3 in amino acids: CASSQTGLTNQPQHF. The CDR3 DNA sequence: TGTGCCAGCAGCCAAACCGGACTTACCAATCAGCCCCAGCATTTT. The gene calls are TRBV4-2 and TRBJ1-5, with D uncertain. Germline CDR1 is LGHNA and CDR2 is YNFKEQ. V lost 2 bases to trimming and J lost 3 bases, with 11 bases between them. This CDR3 has 15 amino acids.

This clone was found once. The chain uses TRBV28 and TRBJ2-7, with D tentatively TRBD2 (6 bases). Between the trimmed V and J ends, which lost 4 bases and 3 bases, there was a span of 13 bases. CDR1 is MDHEN and CDR2 is SYDVKM in the germline V gene. The CDR3 loop spans 14 amino acids. The CDR3 spells CASSSRLVGYEQYF. CDR3 nucleotide sequence: TGTGCCAGCAGTTCTCGACTAGTGGGCTACGAGCAGTACTTC.

The chain employs TRBV7-9 and TRBJ2-7; 8 nucleotides line up with TRBD2. Looked up from germline, CDR1 is SEHNR and CDR2 is FQNEAQ (reference sequence). The V and J ends lost 2 bases and 3 bases, in that order; junction bases with no gene match: 6. The CDR3 covers 15 residues. The CDR3 region has the DNA TGTGCCAGCAGCTTAACGGGTAGCGGGGACTACGAGCAGTACTTC. This sequence encodes CASSLTGSGDYEQYF.

The chain is built from TRBV19 and TRBJ1-3; D not certain. Looked up from germline, CDR1 is LNHDA and CDR2 is SQIVND (reference sequence). V lost 10 bases and J 3 bases, leaving 10 bases between the germline ends. The CDR3 has 12 residues. The CDR3 loop is CATRQDGNTIYF. Here the CDR3 DNA reads TGTGCCACCAGACAAGATGGAAACACCATATATTTT.

The chain couples TRBV24-1 to TRBJ2-3; 10 bases agree with TRBD2. V trimming: 5 bases; J trimming: 4 bases; junction bases outside the gene matches: 5. From germline, CDR1 is KGHDR and CDR2 SFDVKD. CDR3 size: 15 residues. CDR3 bases: TGTGCCACCAGTGGGACTAGCGGAGGGGCAGATACGCAGTATTTT. This sequence encodes CATSGTSGGADTQYF.

The V gene is TRBV5-5, the J gene TRBJ2-2; 8 bases match TRBD1. Per the germline V gene, CDR1 is SGHKS and CDR2 is YYEKEE (reference sequence). The length of the CDR3 is 15 residues. Unmatched junction bases numbered 5, after V lost 5 bases and J lost 2 bases. CDR3 region: CASRATGVNTGELFF. The CDR3 nucleotides read TGTGCCAGCAGGGCGACAGGGGTAAACACCGGGGAGCTGTTTTTT.

This chain links TRBV28 with TRBJ2-7, with D tentatively TRBD2 (6 bases). The CDR3 has 16 amino acids. Looked up from germline, CDR1 is MDHEN and CDR2 is SYDVKM. V dropped 8 bases and J dropped 2 bases, with 22 bases sitting between them. CDR3 DNA: TGTGCCAGCGGAACCCTCGGAGCGGGCGCTACCTACGAGCAGTACTTC. Translating gives CASGTLGAGATYEQYF.

The genes are TRBV27 and TRBJ2-7; 12 positions match TRBD2. This CDR3 contains 15 residues. From germline, CDR1 is MNHEY and CDR2 SMNVEV (reference sequence). J gave up 5 bases and V 4 bases, and 6 bases lay outside the gene matches. The CDR3 bases are TGTGCCAGCAGTTCCCTAGCGGGAGGGCCAAACGAGCAGTACTTC. Residues: CASSSLAGGPNEQYF.

In this sample, this clone turned up a few times. The chain is built from TRBV27 and TRBJ1-2, with D tentatively TRBD1 (6 bases). The length of the CDR3 is 14 residues. CDR1 is MNHEY, CDR2 SMNVEV, per germline (reference sequence). Trimming took off 6 bases at V and 4 bases at J, with 15 bases between the two ends. CDR3 sequence reads: CASRPTGKGYGYTF. As DNA, the CDR3 is TGTGCCAGCAGACCTACAGGGAAGGGCTATGGCTACACCTTC.

This rearrangement joins TRBV18 to TRBJ1-1, with D maybe TRBD1 (5 bases). This CDR3 spans 16 amino acids. CDR1 and CDR2 from the germline V gene are KGHSH and LQKENI. Trimming removed 6 bases from V and 0 bases from J, with 17 bases in between. In nucleotides, the CDR3 is TGTGCCAGCTCCCAACGTCGATGGGACTTGAACACTGAAGCTTTCTTT. This gives the protein CASSQRRWDLNTEAFF.

This chain links TRBV4-1 with TRBJ1-2; 7 bases agree with TRBD1. Germline values: CDR1 MGHRA, CDR2 YSYEKL. The CDR3 consists of 16 residues. V was pared by 7 bases and J by 4 bases, with 15 bases of the junction left unmatched. Written as DNA, the CDR3 is TGCGCCAGCACCCCATCTTCAACAGGGGATACCTATGGCTACACCTTC. Amino acids: CASTPSSTGDTYGYTF.

The rearrangement joins TRBV11-2 to TRBJ2-5; TRBD2 might be the D (6 bases). Germline V gene sequence: CDR1 SGHAT, CDR2 FQNNGV. The CDR3 sequence is 15 residues long. V was clipped by 1 base and J by 7 bases, with 16 bases between them. CDR3 sequence (DNA): TGTGCCAGCAGCTTAGTCGGGGGTAGCCAGGGGACCCAGTACTTC. Its protein is CASSLVGGSQGTQYF.